This paragraph covers one T cell receptor beta chain sequence. This sample was included in a study of blood T cell repertoires in COVID-19. Study context: The study drew acute and convalescent COVID-19 samples from the United States, Italy and Spain. T cells, B-cell-depleted T cells, or PBMCs provided the cDNA or gDNA that served as material.

Germline values: CDR1 DFQATT, CDR2 SNEGSKA (reference sequence). The CDR3 has 11 amino acids. With 5 bases removed from V and 3 bases from J, the gap between germline ends came to 7 bases. Per the authors' pipeline: Amplification from reference gene primers served as the basis for estimated nucleated cell counts. The repertoire was sequenced with immunoSEQ multiplex PCR; TCRdb's copy has only in-frame clones and lacks some. V, J and clone size reflect that table, while D and trimming were determined from the DNA. The sample lists 30,000 to 40,000 clones, around 87% occurring once. The J gene is TRBJ1-2, the V gene TRBV20-1, with D perhaps TRBD1 (5 bases). Sequenced material: peripheral blood. The sequence came from a man between 70 and 80 years old with acute or convalescent COVID-19. For the CDR3, the DNA is TGCAGTGCTCAGGGCGACTATGGCTACACCTTC. It codes for CSAQGDYGYTF.